This T cell receptor beta chain is from a study of cytomegalovirus exposure and HLA in healthy donors. Study-wide findings and caveats: Three chains tied to CMV proved CMV antigen-specific in vitro. Diagnosis of cytomegalovirus status made by the classifier reportedly showed high specificity and sensitivity.

This CDR3 is 16 amino acids long. The V gene's germline CDR1 is SGHRS and CDR2 YFSETQ. V trimming: 1 base; J trimming: 1 base; junction bases outside the gene matches: 5. With respect to this clone: What it binds is not known.

Profiled with immunoSEQ multiplex PCR; TCRdb holds only in-frame clones, not every one. This table holds about 160,000 clones, just under 90% found once. The gene calls are TRBV5-1 and TRBJ2-5; 9 positions match TRBD2. The source of this sequence is a man aged 18 to 30 in good health and CMV-seropositive. Material for sequencing was PBMCs. The CDR3 reads CASSLKLAGFQETQYF. The DNA for the CDR3 is TGCGCCAGCAGCTTGAAACTAGCGGGTTTCCAAGAGACCCAGTACTTC.